Sequencing of this T cell receptor (beta chain) was carried out in a study of cytomegalovirus exposure and HLA in healthy donors. About the research overall: Drawn from HLA-typed donors, roughly 87 million unique TCRs were held in an early data release. Findings and limits, study-wide: Associated with cytomegalovirus, according to the listing, were 150 to 200 TCR beta chains. According to an earlier analysis, most TCR beta V segments yielded productive rearrangements about 90% or about 30% of the time.

A remark on this clone: The antigen remains unidentified.

This CDR3 spans 14 amino acids. V dropped 0 bases and J dropped 3 bases, with 6 bases sitting between them. The V gene's germline CDR1 is SGHTA and CDR2 FQGNSA. Primers: 60 Vbeta forward and 13 Jbeta reverse. Clones were sequenced by immunoSEQ multiplex PCR, and TCRdb holds only the in-frame ones, with some missing. This sample yields under 200,000 clones, of which roughly 77% are seen a single time; about 2.4% belongs to the top ten. Sequenced: PBMCs. The J gene is TRBJ1-3, the V gene TRBV7-2, with D perhaps matching TRBD1 (5 bases). The TCR sequence derives from a middle-aged woman in good health and CMV-seropositive. CDR3 nucleotide sequence: TGTGCCAGCAGCTTAGCAGGGGTTGGAAACACCATATATTTT. This gives the protein CASSLAGVGNTIYF.